Listed here are 5 T cell receptor beta chains from one sample, sequenced in a study of cytomegalovirus exposure and HLA in healthy donors. Primers included in the PCR were 60 Vbeta and 13 Jbeta primers. Repertoires were generated with immunoSEQ multiplex PCR, while TCRdb's copy carries only in-frame clones and drops some. The sample includes just over 150,000 clones, 70% to 90% of them seen just once. Sequenced material: PBMCs. The origin of the receptors is a man between 18 and 35 years old in good health and CMV-seropositive.

The chain uses TRBV10-3 and TRBJ2-7, with 10 bases aligning to TRBD1. Germline trimming cut 9 bases from V and 1 base from J; bases unmatched to any gene: 18. CDR1 is ENHRY, CDR2 SYGVKD, per germline. There are 18 residues in the CDR3. The CDR3: CAIQAGTGVSSGSYEQYF. CDR3 coding DNA: TGTGCCATTCAGGCCGGGACAGGGGTCAGTAGTGGTTCCTACGAGCAGTACTTC.

The genes are TRBV6-5 and TRBJ2-7; D remains unclear. The germline gives CDR1 MNHEY, CDR2 SVGAGI. The CDR3 totals 15 residues. Trimming shortened V by 6 bases and J by 2 bases, and 17 bases separated the two germline ends. The CDR3 is CASSSWSLPPYEQYF. The CDR3 DNA reads TGTGCCAGCAGCTCGTGGTCCCTACCCCCCTACGAGCAGTACTTC.

V is TRBV5-8 and J is TRBJ2-7, with D maybe TRBD2 (6 bases). Between the trimmed V and J ends, which lost 1 base and 6 bases, there was a span of 17 bases. CDR1 and CDR2 (germline): SGHTS, YDEGEE. The CDR3 has 15 residues. The CDR3 coding sequence is TGTGCCAGCAGCTTGTGGGAGGAGGTATTCGGCGAGCAGTACTTC. Protein sequence: CASSLWEEVFGEQYF.

This chain uses TRBV5-5 with TRBJ1-1; possible D gene TRBD1, 5 bases. There are 17 residues in the CDR3. V gave up 0 bases and J gave up 1 base, with 16 bases separating them. Germline CDR1 is SGHKS and CDR2 is YYEKEE (reference sequence). The CDR3 is CASSLGPGGVGNTEAFF. As DNA, the CDR3 is TGTGCCAGCAGCTTGGGTCCCGGGGGAGTGGGGAACACTGAAGCTTTCTTT.

V gene TRBV14 combines with J gene TRBJ2-7, with TRBD2 as a possible D gene (5 bases). The CDR3 has 16 residues. Trimming removed 2 bases at V and 0 bases at J, with 14 bases between. Per the germline V gene, CDR1 is SGHDN and CDR2 is FVKESK. CDR3 sequence: CASSQLLGVNSYEQYF. The CDR3 DNA sequence: TGTGCCAGCAGCCAACTACTCGGGGTAAACTCCTACGAGCAGTACTTC.